This T cell receptor (beta chain) was documented in a study of identical twins (dated by TCRdb to 2015 to 2016). With regard to the full study: To test whether fetal clonotypes persist, the study used deep sequencing on TCR alpha and beta repertoires from monozygotic twins, unrelated adults of various ages, and cord blood. Replicate twin experiments were performed at different times using different library preparation protocols to rule out contamination. Study-level results and caveats: Fewer insertions were carried by abundant cord blood beta clonotypes, a similar but weaker trend appeared in young adult naive repertoires, and no such trend appeared in memory repertoires. In beta out-of-frame sequences, excess twin sharing was weaker, because having fewer shared sequences lowered the signal-to-noise ratio. Recombination models systematically underestimated out-of-frame TCR alpha sharing in monozygotic twins but agreed with sharing between unrelated individuals. Conclusions relied on cross-sectional statistical analysis, since the same donors could not be followed over many years. Invariant T cells such as MAIT and iNKT could partly confound zero-insertion analyses, though diverse VJ usage argued against this for most clonotypes. Compared with coincidental sharing between unrelated individuals, out-of-frame TCR alpha sequences shared between twins showed an excess of sequences with low generation probability.

Concerning this clonotype: No cognate antigen has been identified for it. No qualities accompany the bases; no much larger clone lies one base away.

The library was made by 5' RACE. Sequenced using an Illumina HiSeq 2000. Template switching added a universal primer binding site, and the final cDNA carried a unique molecular identifier that allowed TCR cDNA molecules to be counted accurately. First-strand cDNA for TCR alpha and beta chains was synthesized from specific primers in the conserved constant-segment region. To control for contamination, each cDNA library was double barcoded with a SMART-Mk sample barcode plus Illumina barcodes. TruSeq adapter sequences, together with Illumina sample barcodes, were added in two successive PCR steps. The TCR alpha and beta cDNA libraries were sequenced on the Illumina HiSeq platform using custom primers. Per the source publication's procedure: Unique molecular identifiers were extracted from raw reads with MiGEC, and CDR3 positions were determined with MiXCR. For each individual, recombination models were inferred using an EM algorithm with the repgenHMM and IGoR tools. Shared clonotype analysis was performed with the tcR package in R, normalizing sharing by the product of cloneset sizes. To study raw recombination without the effects of thymic and clonal selection, out-of-frame nonproductive sequences were analyzed. TCRdb took the public reads, trimmed them with fastp at Q25, ran MiXCR for clone calling and kept in-frame beta chains. Every CDR3 protein is listed once, alongside the most common genes and DNA of its rows. These V and J calls are TCRdb output, not the study's own analysis. For this sample there are 500,000 to 550,000 distinct CDR3 sequences; about 20% appear just once. About 0.48% of the sample is in the top ten clones.

All donors were healthy Caucasians. The twin cohort consisted of three pairs of female monozygotic twins, all aged about 18 to 29 years. Positive isolation kits from Invitrogen were used to isolate CD4+ and CD8+ T cell populations. This sample was also put to use in a study of yellow fever vaccine responses in identical twins. According to the second study: The T cell response to vaccination in identical twins was reported by the authors to appear partly convergent and partly personalized. Focusing on identical twins, the study followed the T cell clones that responded to the vaccine, and did so with precision.

The clonotype was recovered from a woman younger than 30 in good health. The sample comprised CD4+ T cells sorted from blood.

The DNA reads as follows: TGTGCCAGCAGCTTGGGACAGGGGGCTCAAAACATTCAGTACTTC. Translated, it reads CASSLGQGAQNIQYF. Rearrangement joined TRBV7-9 to TRBJ2-4, with 12 junctional bases fitting TRBD1. V is trimmed back by 3 bases and J by 5 bases, and the junction contains 2 bases that no gene match accounts for. As encoded in the germline V gene (reference sequence), CDR1 is SEHNR while CDR2 is FQNEAQ. The CDR3 runs 15 amino acids, cysteine and phenylalanine included. Solely the CDR3 DNA is kept, with 45 bases framed from the first base.